One sample yielded the 2 T cell receptor beta chains listed below, sequenced in a study of blood T cell repertoires in COVID-19. Sequencing was performed with immunoSEQ multiplex PCR; in TCRdb, only in-frame clones are kept and a portion is missing. Altogether 350,000 to 550,000 clones are present, more than 85% being singletons, with the ten largest covering 4% to 4.5%. The specimen sequenced was peripheral blood. The receptor set was obtained from a woman aged 25 to 39 with acute or convalescent COVID-19.

This CDR3 is CASSFGGQGFDEQYF. The CDR3 nucleotides are TGCGCCAGCAGCTTCGGAGGACAGGGGTTCGACGAGCAGTACTTC. The chain couples TRBV5-1 to TRBJ2-7; 9 nucleotides agree with TRBD1. With 2 bases clipped from V and 5 bases from J, the junction kept 8 bases outside the gene matches. Germline V gene lookup returns CDR1 SGHRS and CDR2 YFSETQ. CDR3 size: 15 residues.

The CDR3 nucleotides are TGTGCCACCAGTGATCCGACTAGCGGGGGACTCCCCGATACGCAGTATTTT. Its protein is CATSDPTSGGLPDTQYF. This chain links TRBV24-1 with TRBJ2-3, with 12 bases that match TRBD2. There are 17 residues in the CDR3. V lost 3 bases to trimming and J lost 6 bases; unmatched junction nucleotides: 9. Germline V lookup: CDR1 KGHDR, CDR2 SFDVKD.